This section outlines one TCR beta chain sequence together with its context. This CDR3 has 15 amino acids. CDR1 and CDR2 from the germline V gene are SEHNR and FQNEAQ (reference sequence). With V trimmed by 4 bases and J by 4 bases, 3 bases remained unmatched. The source of the sample is a study of blood T cell repertoires in COVID-19. The assay was immunoSEQ multiplex PCR, and TCRdb's table has in-frame clones only and misses some. This table has about 280,000 clones, about 85% appearing once. The chain links TRBV7-9 to TRBJ1-5; TRBD1 aligns across 11 bases. Sequenced material: PBMCs or T cells enriched from blood (not recorded which). The sequence derives from a woman between 50 and 59 years old who had recovered from COVID-19. The CDR3 sequence: CASSSGTGGNQPQHF. The CDR3 DNA sequence: TGTGCCAGCAGCTCCGGGACAGGGGGTAATCAGCCCCAGCATTTT.